The present T cell receptor beta chain was sequenced within a study of blood T cells in healthy people across ages. Across the study: Per two T cells, template switching captured roughly one barcoded beta molecule.

Study-level points and caveats: Higher diversity, along with more naive CD4+ cells, distinguished long-lived donors from aged donors.

PCR was performed a second time for roughly 7 to 12 cycles using a sample-barcoded 5' primer and a J-beta primer mix. TCRdb re-called the 5' RACE reads with MiXCR, one entry per CDR3 protein. The data show about 570,000 distinct CDR3 sequences, about 25% seen once. The germline CDR1 and CDR2 sequences are SGHRS and YFSETQ. The V and J ends lost 0 bases and 0 bases respectively, with 12 bases between them. The length of the CDR3 is 16 residues. About this clonotype: The antigen is undetermined.

A minimum of 5.5 micrograms of total RNA was extracted per sample. The V gene is TRBV5-1, the J gene TRBJ1-2; no clear D. Sequenced: blood. The receptor was derived from a woman between 65 and 79 years old in good health. CDR3 DNA: TGCGCCAGCAGCTTGGCCGGGGAGAAAGCTAACTATGGCTACACCTTC. This gives the protein CASSLAGEKANYGYTF.